This TCR beta chain was retrieved from a study of OX40 agonist ivuxolimab in advanced cancers. Study-wide context: With a range of roughly 23 to 90, age averaged approximately 64 years, and more than 75% were male.

Turning to this clone: Its antigen is still unknown. The germline gene is not matched at one end of the junction; a read error may be the cause.

CDR1 MNHNY and CDR2 SVGAGI come from the germline V gene (reference sequence). The CDR3 consists of 14 residues. Method: immunoSEQ multiplex PCR; TCRdb's copy keeps in-frame clones and lacks some. The table includes approximately 91,000 clones, about 83% detected once. Study observations and caveats: There were, on average, more expanded clones in CD8+ T cells than in CD4+. Not determined was the antigen specificity of the expanded peripheral T cells.

The V gene is TRBV6-6, the J gene TRBJ2-7; 10 bases align to TRBD1. The specimen comprised CD4+ or CD8+ T cells sorted from blood, sampled in a trial of the OX40 agonist ivuxolimab. The receptor was isolated from an adult with an advanced solid tumor such as melanoma, head and neck, liver or kidney cancer. The CDR3 here is CASSQTGGSNEQYF. The CDR3 DNA follows: TGTGCCAGCAGCCAGACAGGGGGCTCCAACGAGCAGTACTTC.